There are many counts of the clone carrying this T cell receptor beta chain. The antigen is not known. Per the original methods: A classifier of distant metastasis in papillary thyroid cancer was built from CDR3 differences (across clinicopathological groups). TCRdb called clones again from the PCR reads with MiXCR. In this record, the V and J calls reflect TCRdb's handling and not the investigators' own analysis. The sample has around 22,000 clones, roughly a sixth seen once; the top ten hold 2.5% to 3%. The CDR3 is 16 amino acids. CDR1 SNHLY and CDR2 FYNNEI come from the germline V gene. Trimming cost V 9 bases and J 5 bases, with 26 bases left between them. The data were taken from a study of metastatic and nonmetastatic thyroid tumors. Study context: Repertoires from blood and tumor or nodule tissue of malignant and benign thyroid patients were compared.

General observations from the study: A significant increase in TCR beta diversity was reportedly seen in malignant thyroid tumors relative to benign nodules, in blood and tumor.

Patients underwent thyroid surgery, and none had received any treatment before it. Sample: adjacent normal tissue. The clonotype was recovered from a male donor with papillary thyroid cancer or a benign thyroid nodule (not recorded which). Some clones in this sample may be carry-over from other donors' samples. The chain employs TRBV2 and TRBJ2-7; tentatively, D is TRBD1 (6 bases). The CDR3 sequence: CARRDVGDKGGDEQYF. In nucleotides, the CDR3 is TGTGCCAGGAGGGACGTAGGGGACAAAGGCGGTGACGAGCAGTACTTC. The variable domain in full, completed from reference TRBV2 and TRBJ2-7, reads EPEVTQTPSHQVTQMGQEVILRCVPISNHLYFYWYRQILGQKVEFLVSFYNNEISEKSEIFDDQFSVERPDGSNFTLKIRSTKLEDSAMYFCARRDVGDKGGDEQYFGPGTRLTVT.